These T cell receptor beta chains were read from a single sample in a study of blood T cell repertoires in COVID-19. Repertoires were generated with immunoSEQ multiplex PCR, while TCRdb's copy carries only in-frame clones and drops some. The sample has about 180,000 clones, over 70% seen once. Sequenced sample: peripheral blood. The receptor set was obtained from a woman between 35 and 50 years old with COVID-19, enrolled during active disease. CDR3s include the opening cysteine and the closing phenylalanine or tryptophan. D genes are given only for firm matches. Size tells how often a clone was seen (once, few, many) or the class of an expanded clone, and some rows leave it out.

clone_size	d_call	v_call	j_call	cdr3_nt	cdr3_aa
-	-	TRBV9	TRBJ1-2	TGTGCCAGCAGCGTATCACTGGAGGCCTATGGCTACACCTTC	CASSVSLEAYGYTF
-	TRBD2	TRBV19	TRBJ2-7	TGTGCCAGCACAAGCGGGAGCTCCTACGAGCAGTACTTC	CASTSGSSYEQYF
-	-	TRBV27	TRBJ1-5	TGTGCCAGCAGTTTACGATTGGGAGATCAGCCCCAGCATTTT	CASSLRLGDQPQHF
-	-	TRBV5-8	TRBJ1-2	TGTGCCAGCAGCTTGCAGCAGGGTGGCTATGGCTACACCTTC	CASSLQQGGYGYTF
few	TRBD1	TRBV19	TRBJ1-1	TGTGCCAGTAAGCGCAGGGGGCCCACTGAAGCTTTCTTT	CASKRRGPTEAFF
-	-	TRBV19	TRBJ1-1	TGTGCCAGTAGTATCGGGCAGGGGCGCACTGAAGCTTTCTTT	CASSIGQGRTEAFF
-	-	TRBV7-2	TRBJ1-6	TGTGCCAGCAGCTTAGCCCTATCACCGTCACCCCTCCACTTT	CASSLALSPSPLHF
-	-	TRBV7-9	TRBJ2-4	TGTGCCAGCAGCTTAGCATGGCAGGTAGCCAAAAACATTCAGTACTTC	CASSLAWQVAKNIQYF
-	-	TRBV28	TRBJ1-1	TGTGCCAGCAGCCCCGCGTACACTGAAGCTTTCTTT	CASSPAYTEAFF
-	-	TRBV5-1	TRBJ2-7	TGCGCCAGCCGCCTTTCGACTGGCTACGAGCAGTACTTC	CASRLSTGYEQYF
-	-	TRBV19	TRBJ1-6	TGTGCCAGCTCCCCGGGGTCGAGCTCCTATAATTCACCCCTCCACTTT	CASSPGSSSYNSPLHF